These 23 T cell receptor beta chains share one sample of origin, sequenced in a study of identifying expanded T cells in peripheral blood. Method: immunoSEQ multiplex PCR; TCRdb's copy keeps in-frame clones and lacks some. Of 70,000 to 100,000 clones in the sample, roughly 90% were seen once. Input material: blood. Receptors were obtained from a person aged 18-70 years in good health.

The chain combines TRBV27 with TRBJ1-5; D is perhaps TRBD1 (5 bases). V lost 2 bases, J lost 4 bases, and 9 bases lay in between. CDR1 MNHEY and CDR2 SMNVEV come from the germline V gene (reference sequence). The CDR3 is 14 residues long. CDR3 residues: CASSLGQGNQPQHF. CDR3 in DNA: TGTGCCAGCAGTTTAGGGCAGGGAAATCAGCCCCAGCATTTT.

The chain has TRBV9 and TRBJ1-1; a weak D match, TRBD1 (5 bases). Trimming took off 0 bases at V and 7 bases at J, with 25 bases between the two ends. Germline lookup yields CDR1 SGDLS and CDR2 YYNGEE. The CDR3 has 18 amino acids. The CDR3 loop reads CASSVAPINTRGLNEAFF. For the CDR3, the DNA is TGTGCCAGCAGCGTAGCTCCTATAAATACGCGGGGCTTGAATGAAGCTTTCTTT.

V and J are TRBV6-6 and TRBJ1-2; D remains unclear. Germline-derived CDR1 and CDR2 are MNHNY and SVGAGI (reference sequence). This CDR3 is 16 amino acids long. Trimming took off 5 bases at V and 6 bases at J, with 22 bases between the two ends. This chain's CDR3 is CASSHLSYSETDGYTF. The CDR3 nucleotides are TGTGCCAGCAGTCACCTCAGTTACTCGGAAACCGATGGCTACACCTTC.

The CDR3 coding sequence is TGTGCCTGGAAGGACAGTGCTAACTATGGCTACACCTTC. Encoded protein: CAWKDSANYGYTF. V and J are TRBV30 and TRBJ1-2, with TRBD1 as a possible D gene (6 bases). CDR1 and CDR2 (germline): GTSNPN, SVGIG (reference sequence). Trimming took 4 bases from V and 0 from J, leaving 9 bases between them. This CDR3 is 13 amino acids long.

This clone was seen a few times. The genes are TRBV7-9 and TRBJ1-4, with D possibly matching TRBD1 (6 bases). Germline CDR1 is SEHNR and CDR2 is FQNEAQ (reference sequence). The CDR3 covers 14 residues. V lost 6 bases to trimming and J lost 8 bases, with 16 bases between them. The CDR3 loop is CASSELRTEEKLFF. The DNA of the CDR3 is TGTGCCAGCAGTGAATTAAGGACAGAGGAAAAACTGTTTTTT.

This clone was counted only a few times. The chain couples TRBV29-1 to TRBJ2-1; D not certain. The CDR3 length is 15 residues. Trimming removed 0 bases from V and 6 bases from J, with 15 bases in between. Germline CDR1 reads SQVTM; CDR2 reads ANQGSEA. CDR3 loop: CSVEDHWGIGNEQFF. The CDR3 coding sequence is TGCAGCGTTGAAGATCACTGGGGAATCGGCAATGAGCAGTTCTTC.

The chain combines TRBV9 with TRBJ2-3; tentatively, D is TRBD2 (7 bases). Between the trimmed V and J ends, which lost 3 bases and 0 bases, there was a span of 14 bases. CDR1 and CDR2 (germline): SGDLS, YYNGEE. The CDR3 contains 16 residues. The CDR3 loop reads CASSGPGGRSTDTQYF. The CDR3 coding sequence is TGTGCCAGCAGCGGGCCGGGGGGCCGGAGCACAGATACGCAGTATTTT.

The J gene is TRBJ2-5, the V gene TRBV4-2, with a possible D match to TRBD2 (6 bases). The germline gives CDR1 LGHNA, CDR2 YNFKEQ. The ends were cut back, 4 bases at V and 3 bases at J, with 15 bases in the middle. The CDR3 length is 15 residues. CDR3 loop: CASSPRTNWEETQYF. DNA for the CDR3: TGTGCCAGCAGCCCGCGGACTAACTGGGAAGAGACCCAGTACTTC.

This chain uses TRBV7-6 with TRBJ2-1; 10 bases are shared with TRBD2. The germline V gene encodes CDR1 SGHVS and CDR2 FNYEAQ. V gave up 2 bases and J gave up 7 bases; unmatched junction bases: 5. The CDR3 totals 15 residues. The CDR3 sequence: CASSLSSGGANEQFF. CDR3 sequence (DNA): TGTGCCAGCAGCTTATCGAGCGGGGGGGCGAATGAGCAGTTCTTC.

The V and J genes are TRBV10-1 and TRBJ2-7; weak D call: TRBD2 (6 bases). This CDR3 has 14 amino acids. Germline CDR1 reads WNHNN; CDR2 reads SYGVQD (reference sequence). Trimming removed 8 bases at V and 6 bases at J, with 20 bases between. CDR3 region: CASHPRGRRSEQYF. Here the CDR3 DNA reads TGCGCCAGCCACCCGCGGGGTCGTAGGAGCGAGCAGTACTTC.

There are a few counts of this clone. The chain has TRBV6-1 and TRBJ2-3; D is perhaps TRBD2 (5 bases). Germline assignment: CDR1 MNHNS and CDR2 SASEGT. This CDR3 region has 15 residues. V lost 5 bases to trimming and J lost 6 bases, with 18 bases between them. The CDR3 is CASSHGPGGTDTQYF. CDR3 DNA sequence: TGTGCCAGCAGTCACGGGCCCGGAGGTACGGATACGCAGTATTTT.

The V and J genes are TRBV28 and TRBJ1-2; tentatively, D is TRBD1 (5 bases). The germline V and J ends were trimmed by 4 bases and 8 bases, with 20 bases remaining between them. CDR3 size: 15 residues. Germline V gene data show CDR1 as MDHEN and CDR2 as SYDVKM. This CDR3 reads CASSSSPGRVKGYTF. In nucleotides, the CDR3 is TGTGCCAGCAGTTCCTCGCCGGGCAGGGTGAAGGGCTACACCTTC.

The chain combines TRBV25-1 with TRBJ2-7, with unresolved D. CDR1 MGHDK and CDR2 SYGVNS come from the germline V gene. The CDR3 loop spans 14 amino acids. The V end was cut by 1 base, the J end by 6 bases, with 13 bases between. CDR3 residues: CASSESGRPGEQYF. The CDR3 nucleotides read TGTGCCAGCAGTGAATCGGGCAGGCCGGGCGAGCAGTACTTC.

This chain connects TRBV5-5 to TRBJ2-5, with 7 nucleotides matching TRBD2. CDR1 is SGHKS, CDR2 YYEKEE, per germline (reference sequence). This CDR3 is 14 amino acids long. After removal of 2 bases from V and 5 bases from J, the junction contained 6 bases not matched to a gene. The CDR3 region is CASSLLAKPETQYF. CDR3 DNA: TGTGCCAGCAGCTTACTAGCGAAACCCGAGACCCAGTACTTC.

The V call is TRBV7-2, the J call TRBJ2-3, with D tentatively TRBD1 or TRBD2 (5 bases each). The germline V gene encodes CDR1 SGHTA and CDR2 FQGNSA. V lost 2 bases and J 2 bases, leaving 8 bases between the germline ends. The CDR3 contains 14 residues. The DNA for the CDR3 is TGTGCCAGCAGCTTATGGGGGACCACAGATACGCAGTATTTT. Protein sequence: CASSLWGTTDTQYF.

The chain carries TRBV28 and TRBJ1-2; D gene unclear. Looked up from germline, CDR1 is MDHEN and CDR2 is SYDVKM. Trimming took 5 bases from V and 8 from J, leaving 12 bases between them. CDR3 size: 12 residues. CDR3 residues: CASSGPGRGYTF. The CDR3, as DNA: TGTGCCAGCAGTGGGCCGGGGAGAGGCTACACCTTC.

The rearrangement links TRBV5-4 to TRBJ2-3; no reliable D call. Germline V gene data show CDR1 as SGHNT and CDR2 as YYREEE (reference sequence). Trimming took 0 bases from V and 4 from J, leaving 12 bases between them. This CDR3 has 15 amino acids. CDR3 loop: CASSLEGLGSDTQYF. In DNA form, the CDR3 reads TGTGCCAGCAGCTTGGAGGGCCTGGGCTCAGATACGCAGTATTTT.

Points on this clone: One end of the junction varies from germline; a read error may be responsible. J is TRBJ2-7 and V is TRBV11-2, with D perhaps TRBD1 (6 bases). CDR1 is SGHAT and CDR2 is FQNNGV in the germline V gene. The CDR3 covers 15 residues. The CDR3 DNA is TGTGCCAGCAGCTCCTACGTAACAGGGTACCCGATTCCCGACTTC. Translated: CASSSYVTGYPIPDF.

V gene TRBV30 combines with J gene TRBJ2-3, with D perhaps matching TRBD2 (6 bases). Per germline, CDR1 GTSNPN and CDR2 SVGIG (reference sequence). The CDR3 has 15 residues. The V end lost 0 bases, the J end lost 5 bases, and 15 bases lay between the germline ends. CDR3 bases: TGTGCCTGGAGTGTTCGAAGACTAGTCGAAGATACGCAGTATTTT. Protein sequence: CAWSVRRLVEDTQYF.

V gene TRBV30 combines with J gene TRBJ2-2; 7 positions agree with TRBD2. Germline values: CDR1 GTSNPN, CDR2 SVGIG (reference sequence). Trimming took 3 bases from V and 2 from J; bases not matched to a gene: 3. This CDR3 spans 14 amino acids. The CDR3 DNA follows: TGTGCCTGGAGACTAGCGCCTAACACCGGGGAGCTGTTTTTT. It encodes CAWRLAPNTGELFF.

CDR3 sequence: CASSPGGHIQYF. CDR3 nucleotides: TGTGCCAGCAGCCCTGGGGGGCACATTCAGTACTTC. V gene TRBV5-6 combines with J gene TRBJ2-4, with D perhaps being TRBD1 or TRBD2 (6 bases each). The CDR3 consists of 12 residues. Trimming removed 4 bases at V and 8 bases at J, with 10 bases between. CDR1 and CDR2 from the germline V gene are SGHDT and YYEEEE.

This rearrangement joins TRBV7-9 to TRBJ2-7; D tentatively reads TRBD1 or TRBD2 (5 bases each). Trimming shortened V by 4 bases and J by 2 bases, and 12 bases separated the two germline ends. Germline loops: CDR1 SEHNR, CDR2 FQNEAQ (reference sequence). The CDR3 extends over 14 amino acids. The CDR3 is CASSSWDDPYEQYF. DNA for the CDR3: TGTGCCAGCAGCTCCTGGGACGACCCCTACGAGCAGTACTTC.

The V and J genes are TRBV19 and TRBJ2-7; D gene uncertain. The CDR3 has 13 residues. Trimming removed 6 bases from V and 3 bases from J, with 12 bases in between. CDR1 and CDR2 from the germline V gene are LNHDA and SQIVND (reference sequence). The CDR3 reads CASSTGLGYEQYF. The CDR3 DNA follows: TGTGCCAGTAGCACCGGGTTAGGCTACGAGCAGTACTTC.